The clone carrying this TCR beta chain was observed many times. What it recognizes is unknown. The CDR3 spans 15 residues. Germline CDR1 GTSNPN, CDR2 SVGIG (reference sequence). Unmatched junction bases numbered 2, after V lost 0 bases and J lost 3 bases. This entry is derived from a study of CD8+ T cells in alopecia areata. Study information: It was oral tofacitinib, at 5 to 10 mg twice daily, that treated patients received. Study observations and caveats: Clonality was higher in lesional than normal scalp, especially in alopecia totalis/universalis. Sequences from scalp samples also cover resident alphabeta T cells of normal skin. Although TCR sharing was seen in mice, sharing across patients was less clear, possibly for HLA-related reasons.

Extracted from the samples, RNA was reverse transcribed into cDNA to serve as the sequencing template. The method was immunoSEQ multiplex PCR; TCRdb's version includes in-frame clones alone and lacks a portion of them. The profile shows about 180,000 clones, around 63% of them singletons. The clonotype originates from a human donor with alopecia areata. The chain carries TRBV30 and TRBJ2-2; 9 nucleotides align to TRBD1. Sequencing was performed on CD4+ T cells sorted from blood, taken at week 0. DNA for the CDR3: TGTGCCTGGAGTGTACAGGGGGCGCACACCGGGGAGCTGTTTTTT. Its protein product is CAWSVQGAHTGELFF.